The next 10 T cell receptor beta chains were all read from a single sample in a study of T cell responses to AZD1222 COVID-19 vaccine. TCRdb's table, derived via immunoSEQ multiplex PCR, lists solely in-frame clones and lacks some. The sample holds more than 120,000 clones, about 92% seen once. This sample comprised peripheral blood, obtained on day 0 of AZD1222 vaccination. The source is an adult in good health.

The rearrangement joins TRBV10-1 to TRBJ2-2; the D call may be TRBD1 or TRBD2 (6 bases each). The CDR3 loop spans 16 amino acids. V lost 11 bases, J lost 0 bases, and 19 bases lay in between. CDR1 and CDR2 (germline): WNHNN, SYGVQD (reference sequence). The DNA for the CDR3 is TGCGCCCGGGGGCGTTTTAGCGGCGCGAACACCGGGGAGCTGTTTTTT. Its translation: CARGRFSGANTGELFF.

This clone appeared a single time. The V and J genes are TRBV6-5 and TRBJ1-2, with D possibly matching TRBD1 (5 bases). The CDR3 has 13 amino acids. Germline V lookup: CDR1 MNHEY, CDR2 SVGAGI. V was clipped by 7 bases and J by 2 bases, with 11 bases between them. CDR3 residues: CASKNGANYGYTF. Written as DNA, the CDR3 is TGTGCCAGCAAAAACGGGGCAAACTATGGCTACACCTTC.

V is TRBV6-5 and J is TRBJ1-2; 7 bases fit TRBD1. Germline CDR1 MNHEY, CDR2 SVGAGI. Trimming took 8 bases from V and 0 from J; bases not matched to a gene: 3. The CDR3 extends over 13 amino acids. The CDR3 DNA reads TGTGCCAGCCGGACAGGAACTAACTATGGCTACACCTTC. This codes for CASRTGTNYGYTF.

This chain joins TRBV5-5 and TRBJ2-7; TRBD1 matches at 9 bases. The CDR3 runs to 15 residues. Germline values: CDR1 SGHKS, CDR2 YYEKEE (reference sequence). Germline trimming cut 4 bases from V and 0 bases from J; bases unmatched to any gene: 5. CDR3 coding DNA: TGTGCCAGCAGCACCGGGACAGGGAACTCCTACGAGCAGTACTTC. Translating gives CASSTGTGNSYEQYF.

J is TRBJ1-2 and V is TRBV6-5; no definite D call. This CDR3 comprises 13 residues. Trimming left V 6 bases short and J 2 bases short, with 10 bases between. Germline loops: CDR1 MNHEY, CDR2 SVGAGI. The CDR3 loop is CASRRGENYGYTF. The CDR3 region has the DNA TGTGCCAGCAGGCGGGGTGAGAACTATGGCTACACCTTC.

The chain combines TRBV30 with TRBJ1-5; 8 positions agree with TRBD1. The CDR3 is 13 amino acids. The germline gives CDR1 GTSNPN, CDR2 SVGIG (reference sequence). The V gene end was trimmed by 3 bases and the J gene end by 5 bases; junction bases not matched to a gene: 3. CDR3 nucleotide sequence: TGTGCCTGGAGCAGGGGGCTCGATCAGCCCCAGCATTTT. It codes for CAWSRGLDQPQHF.

The rearrangement uses TRBV4-1 and TRBJ2-1; 8 nucleotides align to TRBD2. Trimming at V came to 5 bases and at J to 1 base, leaving 4 bases not matched to a gene. This CDR3 spans 15 amino acids. Germline CDR1 reads MGHRA; CDR2 reads YSYEKL. The CDR3 DNA follows: TGCGCCAGCAGCGATAGCGGGGATTCCTACAATGAGCAGTTCTTC. Translating gives CASSDSGDSYNEQFF.

The chain combines TRBV11-3 with TRBJ1-4, with TRBD1 matching over 8 bases. Germline V lookup: CDR1 SGHNT, CDR2 YENEEA. The CDR3 length is 16 residues. Trimming took 3 bases from V and 9 from J; bases not matched to a gene: 12. For the CDR3, the DNA is TGTGCCAGCAGCTTGAGTATGGGACAGGAGGACCAAAAACTGTTTTTT. It yields the protein CASSLSMGQEDQKLFF.

This clone was observed once. CDR3 DNA sequence: TGTGCCAGCAGCTTGGGGGGACAGGGGGCCCACGAGCAGTACTTC. Protein sequence: CASSLGGQGAHEQYF. This chain connects TRBV5-4 to TRBJ2-7; TRBD1 matches at 12 bases. The J segment lost 5 bases and the V segment lost 0 bases, leaving 3 bases of the junction unmatched. Germline CDR1 is SGHNT and CDR2 is YYREEE (reference sequence). This CDR3 is 15 amino acids long.

The rearrangement links TRBV30 to TRBJ2-1, with a tentative D call TRBD2 (5 bases). Germline V gene lookup returns CDR1 GTSNPN and CDR2 SVGIG (reference sequence). CDR3 length: 16 amino acids. V was clipped by 0 bases and J by 6 bases, with 18 bases between them. This CDR3 reads CAWSVTIARGFNEQFF. The CDR3 region has the DNA TGTGCCTGGAGTGTAACCATAGCGAGAGGGTTCAATGAGCAGTTCTTC.